This T cell receptor beta chain is from a study of T-cell memory formation after mild COVID-19. General study findings and limits: The authors did not confirm SARS-CoV-2 specificity of second-wave clones peaking day 37.

As concerns this clonotype: The antigen remains unidentified.

TCRdb re-derived calls from the 5' RACE reads in MiXCR, one entry per CDR3 protein. Among 400,000 or so distinct CDR3 sequences listed, 15% to 20% were seen once. The receptor was derived from an adult woman who had mild COVID-19 (a few samples of this study predate the infection). Cell type and time point are not known. Material: PBMCs or a T cell subset sorted from them (not recorded which).

The CDR3 spells CASNTWTLYSYEQYF. In nucleotides, the CDR3 is TGTGCCAGCAACACCTGGACTCTTTACTCCTACGAGCAGTACTTC. The rearrangement uses TRBV2 and TRBJ2-7, with D maybe TRBD2 (5 bases). V was pared by 7 bases and J by 0 bases, with 16 bases between. The CDR3 spans 15 residues. The germline CDR1 and CDR2 sequences are SNHLY and FYNNEI.